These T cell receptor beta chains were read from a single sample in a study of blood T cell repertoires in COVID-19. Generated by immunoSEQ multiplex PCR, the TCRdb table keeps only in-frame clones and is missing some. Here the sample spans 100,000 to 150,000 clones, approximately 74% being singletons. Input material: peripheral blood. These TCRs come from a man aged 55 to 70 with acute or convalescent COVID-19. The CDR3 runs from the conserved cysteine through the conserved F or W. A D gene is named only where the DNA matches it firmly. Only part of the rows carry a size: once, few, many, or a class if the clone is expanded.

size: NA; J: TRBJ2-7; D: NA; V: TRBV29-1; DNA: TGCAGCGTTGTGCCGGACACCTACGAGCAGTACTTC; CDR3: CSVVPDTYEQYF
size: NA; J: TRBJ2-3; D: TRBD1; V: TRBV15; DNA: TGTGCCACCAGCAGGGACAGGGGTGGGTGGACAGATACGCAGTATTTT; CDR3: CATSRDRGGWTDTQYF
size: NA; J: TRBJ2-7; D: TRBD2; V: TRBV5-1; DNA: TGCGCCAGCAGCTTTCTTTCGGGACTAGCGGGGGCCGAGGGGCAGTACTTC; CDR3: CASSFLSGLAGAEGQYF
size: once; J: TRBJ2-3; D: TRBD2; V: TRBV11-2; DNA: TGTGCCAGCAGCTCTTCTAGCGGAGTTAGCACAGATACGCAGTATTTT; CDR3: CASSSSSGVSTDTQYF
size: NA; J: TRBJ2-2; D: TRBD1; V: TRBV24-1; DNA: TGTGCCACCAGTGACGAGACAGGGGGCCCTTCTTGGACCGGGGAGCTGTTTTTT; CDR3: CATSDETGGPSWTGELFF
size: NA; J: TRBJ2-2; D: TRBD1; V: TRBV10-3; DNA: TGTGCCATTAAGGGGGCGTCGGACACCGGGGAGCTGTTTTTT; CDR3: CAIKGASDTGELFF
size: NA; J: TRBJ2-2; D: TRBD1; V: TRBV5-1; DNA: TGCGCCAGCAGCATCACCGGGACAGGAGACATCACCGGGGAGCTGTTTTTT; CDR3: CASSITGTGDITGELFF
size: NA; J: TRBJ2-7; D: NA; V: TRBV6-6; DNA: TGTGCCAGCAGTGTTGACAGTTCCTACGAGCAGTACTTC; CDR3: CASSVDSSYEQYF
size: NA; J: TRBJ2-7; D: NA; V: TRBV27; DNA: TGTGCCAGCAGCCGACAGGCTCCATCCTACGAGCAGTACTTC; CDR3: CASSRQAPSYEQYF
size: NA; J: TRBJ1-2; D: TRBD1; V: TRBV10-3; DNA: TGTGCCATCAGTGCTCCGACAGGGGGTAACTATGGCTACACCTTC; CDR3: CAISAPTGGNYGYTF
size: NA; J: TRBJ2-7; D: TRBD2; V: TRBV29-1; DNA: TGCAGCGTTGCGGGGGGGAGTACTAGCTCCTACGAGCAGTACTTC; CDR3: CSVAGGSTSSYEQYF
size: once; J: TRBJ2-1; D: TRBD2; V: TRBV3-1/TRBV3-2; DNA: TGTGCCAGCAGCCAAGGTCTAGCGGGATACAATGAGCAGTTCTTC; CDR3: CASSQGLAGYNEQFF
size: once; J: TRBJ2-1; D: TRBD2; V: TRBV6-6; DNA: TGTGCCAGCAGTCCCCGGGGTAGCGGGAGGGCCAGTTCGGGTCATGAGCAGTTCTTC; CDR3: CASSPRGSGRASSGHEQFF
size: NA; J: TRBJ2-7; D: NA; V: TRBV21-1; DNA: TGTGCCAGCAGCAAAGAGTCTCGGACTAGCGGGAGGGGATCCTACGAGCAGTACTTC; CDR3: CASSKESRTSGRGSYEQYF
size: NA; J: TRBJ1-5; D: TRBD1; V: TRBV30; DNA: TGTGCCTGGAGTGTACTTGGGACAGGGGGCGGTCAGCCCCAGCATTTT; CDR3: CAWSVLGTGGGQPQHF
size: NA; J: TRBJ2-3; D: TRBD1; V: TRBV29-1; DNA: TGCAGCGTTGGACCCGGGACAGGGGGCGCAGATACGCAGTATTTT; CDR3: CSVGPGTGGADTQYF
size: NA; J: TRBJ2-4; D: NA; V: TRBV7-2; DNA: TGTGCCAGCAGCTTAGAACCTACGGTCCGAGGTATTCAGTACTTC; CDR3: CASSLEPTVRGIQYF
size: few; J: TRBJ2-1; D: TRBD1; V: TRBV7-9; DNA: TGTGCCAGCAGCTTCGACAGGGGGCGCAGCAATGAGCAGTTCTTC; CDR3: CASSFDRGRSNEQFF
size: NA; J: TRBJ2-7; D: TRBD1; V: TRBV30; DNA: TGTGCCTGGAGTGTCGGAGGACAGGGGGGAAGCGAGCAGTACTTC; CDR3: CAWSVGGQGGSEQYF
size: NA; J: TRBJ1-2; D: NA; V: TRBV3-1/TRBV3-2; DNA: TGTGCCAGCAGCCTTGCCGGGAACTATGGCTACACCTTC; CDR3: CASSLAGNYGYTF
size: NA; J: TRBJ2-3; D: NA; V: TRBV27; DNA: TGTGCCAGCAGTTTATCTTCGCGTCAGGCGATAGATACGCAGTATTTT; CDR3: CASSLSSRQAIDTQYF
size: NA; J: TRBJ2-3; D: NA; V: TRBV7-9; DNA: TGTGCCAGCAGCCCCAGGACTCCGGAGACGCAGTATTTT; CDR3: CASSPRTPETQYF
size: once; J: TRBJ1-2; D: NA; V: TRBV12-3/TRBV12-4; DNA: TGTGCCAGCAGTCGGAGAGATGGCTACACCTTC; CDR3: CASSRRDGYTF
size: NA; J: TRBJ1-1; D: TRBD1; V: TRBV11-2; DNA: TGTGCCAGCAGCTTAGCGGGACAGTACACTGAAGCTTTCTTT; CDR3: CASSLAGQYTEAFF
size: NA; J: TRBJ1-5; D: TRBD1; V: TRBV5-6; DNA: TGTGCCAGCAGTTTACAGGGGGGGAATCAGCCCCAGCATTTT; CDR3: CASSLQGGNQPQHF
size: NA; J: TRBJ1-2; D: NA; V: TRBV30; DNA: TGTGCCTGGAGTAAACTAGTGCCTCGTGGCTACACCTTC; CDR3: CAWSKLVPRGYTF
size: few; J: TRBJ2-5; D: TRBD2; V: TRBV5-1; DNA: TGCGCCAGCAGCTCGGGACTAGCGGGAGGACCGTGGGAGACCCAGTACTTC; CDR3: CASSSGLAGGPWETQYF
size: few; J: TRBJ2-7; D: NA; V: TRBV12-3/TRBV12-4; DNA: TGTGCCAGCAATCGTTACGGGTCCTACGAGCAGTACTTC; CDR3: CASNRYGSYEQYF
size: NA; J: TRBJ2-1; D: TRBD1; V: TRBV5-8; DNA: TGTGCCAGCAGCTACAACCGGGACAGCGACAATGAGCAGTTCTTC; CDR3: CASSYNRDSDNEQFF
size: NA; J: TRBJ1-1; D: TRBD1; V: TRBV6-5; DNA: TGTGCCAGCCATAGACAGGGGAGCACTGAAGCTTTCTTT; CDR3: CASHRQGSTEAFF
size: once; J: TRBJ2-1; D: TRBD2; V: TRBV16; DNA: TGTGCCAGCAGCCTCAGGAGCGGGAGAGGGAATGAGCAGTTCTTC; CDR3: CASSLRSGRGNEQFF
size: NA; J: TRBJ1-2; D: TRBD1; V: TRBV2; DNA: TGTGCCATCGGCGGTGGACAGGGAATCTATGGCTACACCTTC; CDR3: CAIGGGQGIYGYTF